This T cell receptor (beta chain) was obtained from a study of T cell changes during pregnancy in multiple sclerosis (dated by TCRdb to between 2019 and 2020). For context, the study as a whole: In women with multiple sclerosis, the researchers looked at how the T cell repertoire shifted as pregnancy progressed.

Reading from cysteine to phenylalanine, the CDR3 counts 13 amino acids. The only DNA kept is the CDR3, 39 bases in frame from the first base. Looking up the germline V gene (reference sequence) yields CDR1 SEHNR and CDR2 FQNEAQ. V sheds 3 bases and J sheds 1 base, leaving 6 bases between their ends. As regards this clone: Its target antigen remains unknown. No per-base quality is available; no much larger clone lies one base away.

The method was the immunoSEQ multiplex PCR assay. TCRdb took this table from immuneACCESS and kept in-frame rearrangements with V and J called. Such tables lack part of the clones; where checked against another copy, unresolved V genes explain under half of the gap, and the rest is unexplained. The sample table lists approximately 90,000 clones, 85% to 95% of them with a count of one. Approximately 2.2% of the sample is held by the ten biggest clonotypes. The chain is assembled from TRBV7-9 and TRBJ1-1, with a tentative D gene TRBD1 over 5 matching bases. This TCR derives from a female donor with multiple sclerosis, enrolled in a pregnancy study. The specimen comprised peripheral blood, sampled after pregnancy. The CDR3 corresponds to CASSFTGNTEAFF. The DNA reads TGTGCCAGCAGCTTCACAGGGAACACTGAAGCTTTCTTT.